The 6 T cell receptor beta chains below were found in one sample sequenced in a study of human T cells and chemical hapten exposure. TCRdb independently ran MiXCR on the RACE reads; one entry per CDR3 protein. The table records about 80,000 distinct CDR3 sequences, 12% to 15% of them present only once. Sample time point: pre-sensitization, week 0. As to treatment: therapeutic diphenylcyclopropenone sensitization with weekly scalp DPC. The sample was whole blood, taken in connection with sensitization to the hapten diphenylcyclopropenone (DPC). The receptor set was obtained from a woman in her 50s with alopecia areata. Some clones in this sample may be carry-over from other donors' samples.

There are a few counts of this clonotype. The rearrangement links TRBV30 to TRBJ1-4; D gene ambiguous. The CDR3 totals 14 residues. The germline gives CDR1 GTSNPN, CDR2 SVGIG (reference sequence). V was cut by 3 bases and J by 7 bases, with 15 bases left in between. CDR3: CAWRSGLTSEKLFF. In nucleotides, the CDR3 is TGTGCCTGGAGATCCGGCCTAACGAGTGAAAAACTGTTTTTT. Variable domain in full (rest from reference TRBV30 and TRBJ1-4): SQTIHQWPATLVQPVGSPLSLECTVEGTSNPNLYWYRQAAGRGLQLLFYSVGIGQISSEVPQNLSASRPQDRQFILSSKKLLLSDSGFYLCAWRSGLTSEKLFFGSGTQLSVL.

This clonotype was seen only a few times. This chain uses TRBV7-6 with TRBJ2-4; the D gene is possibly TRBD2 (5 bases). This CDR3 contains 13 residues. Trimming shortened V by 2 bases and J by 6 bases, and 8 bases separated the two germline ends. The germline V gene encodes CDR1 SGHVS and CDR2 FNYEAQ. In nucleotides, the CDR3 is TGTGCCAGCAGCTTATCGGCGGGAAACATTCAGTACTTC. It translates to CASSLSAGNIQYF.

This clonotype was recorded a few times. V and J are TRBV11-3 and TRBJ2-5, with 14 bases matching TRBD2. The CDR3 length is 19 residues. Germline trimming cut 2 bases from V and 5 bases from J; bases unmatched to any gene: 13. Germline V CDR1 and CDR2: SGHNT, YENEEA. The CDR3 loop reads CASSLRGDRGLAGAETQYF. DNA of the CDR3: TGTGCCAGCAGCTTAAGAGGGGACAGGGGACTAGCGGGAGCTGAGACCCAGTACTTC.

The CDR3 here is CASSPVGTQETQYF. The CDR3 coding sequence is TGTGCCAGCAGCCCCGTTGGCACCCAAGAGACCCAGTACTTC. This rearrangement joins TRBV5-5 to TRBJ2-5; D gene unclear. The CDR3 contains 14 residues. The germline CDR1 and CDR2 sequences are SGHKS and YYEKEE (reference sequence). Trimming stripped 4 bases from V and 1 base from J, with 11 bases between.

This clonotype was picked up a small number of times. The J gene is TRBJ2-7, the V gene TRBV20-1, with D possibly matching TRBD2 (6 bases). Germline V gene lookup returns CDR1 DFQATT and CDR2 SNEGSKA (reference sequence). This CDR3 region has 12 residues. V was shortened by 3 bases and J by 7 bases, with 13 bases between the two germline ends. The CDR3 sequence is CSASVLAGEQYF. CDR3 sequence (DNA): TGCAGTGCTAGTGTTCTGGCGGGAGAGCAGTACTTC.

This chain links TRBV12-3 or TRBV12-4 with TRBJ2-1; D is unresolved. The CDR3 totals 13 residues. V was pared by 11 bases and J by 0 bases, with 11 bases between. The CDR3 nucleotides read TGTGCCGTTAGAAATAGCTCCTACAATGAGCAGTTCTTC. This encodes CAVRNSSYNEQFF.